Listed here are 3 T cell receptor beta chains from one sample, sequenced in a study of spatial heterogeneity in lung cancer. Their recognized antigens are unknown. Time point given: sample taken at primary tumor resection. Broader study findings: Tumors with more nonsynonymous mutations had more expanded intratumoral alpha and beta TCRs.

Using its own MiXCR run on the 5' RACE reads, TCRdb lists one record per CDR3 protein. The table has some 97,000 distinct CDR3 sequences, 4.4% seen once. The material was lung tumor tissue, obtained at surgery. Every receptor here comes from a male donor with early-stage non-small cell lung cancer.

This clonotype was detected ten times or more. The CDR3 loop reads CASSLSRSLGGYTF. Here the CDR3 DNA reads TGTGCCAGCAGTTTATCGAGGAGCCTGGGCGGCTACACCTTC. V gene TRBV27 combines with J gene TRBJ1-2; no reliable D call. With 0 bases removed from V and 8 bases from J, the gap between germline ends came to 13 bases. CDR3 length: 14 residues. CDR1 is MNHEY and CDR2 is SMNVEV in the germline V gene (reference sequence).

This clonotype was picked up many times. The chain combines TRBV10-1 with TRBJ1-5; tentatively, D is TRBD1 (5 bases). The V end lost 9 bases, the J end lost 5 bases, and 11 bases lay between the germline ends. Germline V gene lookup returns CDR1 WNHNN and CDR2 SYGVQD (reference sequence). The CDR3 extends over 12 amino acids. The CDR3 here is CARGGSYQPQHF. For the CDR3, the DNA is TGCGCCAGGGGGGGTTCTTATCAGCCCCAGCATTTT.

This clonotype was observed many times. CDR3 protein: CSATPAKGATNEKLFF. The CDR3 DNA is TGCAGTGCTACCCCCGCCAAGGGGGCAACTAATGAAAAACTGTTTTTT. The chain couples TRBV20-1 to TRBJ1-4; D perhaps matches TRBD1 (6 bases). The germline V gene encodes CDR1 DFQATT and CDR2 SNEGSKA (reference sequence). Trimming took off 4 bases at V and 0 bases at J, with 15 bases between the two ends. The CDR3 spans 16 residues.